This T cell receptor (beta chain) was recorded in a study of blood T cell repertoires in COVID-19. Turning to the study itself: T cells, B-cell-depleted T cells, or PBMCs supplied cDNA or gDNA.

The ends were cut back, 1 base at V and 7 bases at J, with 11 bases in the middle. CDR1 SEHNR and CDR2 FQNEAQ come from the germline V gene (reference sequence). The CDR3 totals 13 residues. In the study's own analysis: Reference gene primer amplification gave nucleated cell count estimates. This table comes from immunoSEQ multiplex PCR, and its TCRdb copy is limited to in-frame clones, with some not included. V, J and clone size reflect that table, while D and trimming were determined from the DNA. The sample has 250,000 to 400,000 clones, around nine tenths seen once. What was sequenced was PBMCs or T cells enriched from blood (not recorded which). The chain is built from TRBV7-9 and TRBJ2-7; a possible D gene is TRBD1 (6 bases). The TCR was taken from a man between 60 and 75 years old who had recovered from COVID-19. CDR3 DNA sequence: TGTGCCAGCAGCTTAGGTGTCAGGGGAGAGCAGTACTTC. Its translation: CASSLGVRGEQYF.